Sequencing of this TCR beta chain was carried out in a study of blood T cell repertoires in COVID-19. Here immunoSEQ multiplex PCR was the method, and the copy in TCRdb shows in-frame clones only, minus some. The sample includes around 18,000 clones, 65% to 80% of them seen just once. The germline gives CDR1 KGHDR, CDR2 SFDVKD. The CDR3 has 14 residues. The V end lost 3 bases, the J end lost 0 bases, and 5 bases lay between the germline ends. The sequence derives from a man aged 70 or older with COVID-19, enrolled during active disease. The sample consisted of peripheral blood. The chain combines TRBV24-1 with TRBJ2-1; D not resolved. The CDR3: CATSDHSSYNEQFF. As DNA, the CDR3 is TGTGCCACCAGTGATCACAGCTCCTACAATGAGCAGTTCTTC.